The sequence of this T cell receptor beta chain was determined in a study of blood T cell repertoires in COVID-19. Germline CDR1 reads LNHDA; CDR2 reads SQIVND (reference sequence). The CDR3 runs to 13 residues. Losses at the gene ends were 7 bases for V and 5 bases for J; bases not matched to a gene: 4. Clones were sequenced by immunoSEQ multiplex PCR, and TCRdb holds only the in-frame ones, with some missing. The sample yields a few hundred thousand clones, approximately 90% seen once. The V gene is TRBV19, the J gene TRBJ1-2, with 10 bases aligning to TRBD1. The sequenced material came from peripheral blood. This TCR was recovered from a man between 65 and 85 years old with acute or convalescent COVID-19. This chain's CDR3 is CASTTDRGYGYTF. The CDR3 DNA reads as TGTGCCAGTACCACGGACAGGGGGTATGGCTACACCTTC. Based on the CDR3 plus reference TRBV19 and TRBJ1-2, the full variable domain is DGGITQSPKYLFRKEGQNVTLSCEQNLNHDAMYWYRQDPGQGLRLIYYSQIVNDFQKGDIAEGYSVSREKKESFPLTVTSAQKNPTAFYLCASTTDRGYGYTFGSGTRLTVV.